One and the same sample provided the 2 T cell receptor beta chains below, sequenced in a study of radiation and T cells in renal cell carcinoma. Sequencing was performed with immunoSEQ multiplex PCR; in TCRdb, only in-frame clones are kept and a portion is missing. The data show 100,000 to 150,000 clones, roughly 80% seen once. Time point specified: baseline pretreatment blood. Treatment of the sample: 15 Gy SBRT to primary tumor, nephrectomy 4 weeks later. Sequenced here: blood, sampled from a patient whose treatment included radiotherapy and nephrectomy. The source of these receptors is an older woman with renal cell carcinoma.

The chain has TRBV10-1 and TRBJ1-2, with D hard to call. Germline V gives CDR1 WNHNN, CDR2 SYGVQD (reference sequence). CDR3 size: 12 residues. The V and J ends lost 3 bases and 8 bases respectively, with 10 bases between them. Here the CDR3 reads CASSDLLGGYTF. In DNA, the CDR3 is TGCGCCAGCAGTGATCTGTTGGGGGGCTACACCTTC.

The J gene is TRBJ2-1, the V gene TRBV2, with 7 bases lining up with TRBD2. The CDR3 contains 14 residues. Germline assignment: CDR1 SNHLY and CDR2 FYNNEI. V was clipped by 4 bases and J by 3 bases; unmatched bases: 3. As DNA, the CDR3 is TGTGCCAGCAGTGGGGGACTAATCTACAATGAGCAGTTCTTC. This encodes CASSGGLIYNEQFF.